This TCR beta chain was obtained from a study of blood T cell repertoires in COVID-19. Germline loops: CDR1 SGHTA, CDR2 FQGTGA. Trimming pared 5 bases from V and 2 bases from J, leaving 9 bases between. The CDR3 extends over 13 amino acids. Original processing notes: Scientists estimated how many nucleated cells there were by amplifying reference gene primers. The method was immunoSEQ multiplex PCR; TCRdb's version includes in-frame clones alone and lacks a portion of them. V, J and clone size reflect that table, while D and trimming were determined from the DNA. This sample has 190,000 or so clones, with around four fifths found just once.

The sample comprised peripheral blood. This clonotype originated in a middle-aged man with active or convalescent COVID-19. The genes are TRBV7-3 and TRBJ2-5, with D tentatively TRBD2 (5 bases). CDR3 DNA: TGTGCCAGCAGCCAACTAGAACAAGAGACCCAGTACTTC. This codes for CASSQLEQETQYF.